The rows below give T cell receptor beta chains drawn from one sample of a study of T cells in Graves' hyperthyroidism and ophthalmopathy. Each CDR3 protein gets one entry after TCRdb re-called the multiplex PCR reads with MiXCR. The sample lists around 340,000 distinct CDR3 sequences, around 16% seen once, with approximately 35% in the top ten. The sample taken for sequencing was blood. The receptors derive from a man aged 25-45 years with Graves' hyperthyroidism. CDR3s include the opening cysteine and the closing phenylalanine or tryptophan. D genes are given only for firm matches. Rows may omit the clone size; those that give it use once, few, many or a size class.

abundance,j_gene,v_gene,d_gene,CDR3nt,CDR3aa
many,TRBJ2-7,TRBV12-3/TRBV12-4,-,TGTGCCAGCAGTTTAGACAGCCCGTCCTACGAGCAGTACTTC,CASSLDSPSYEQYF
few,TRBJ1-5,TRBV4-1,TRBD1,TGCGCCAGCAGCCGAGGAGGACAGGGCCGCTTTAATCAGCCCCAGCATTTT,CASSRGGQGRFNQPQHF
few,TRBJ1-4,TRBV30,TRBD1,TGTGCCTGGGCACCTTTCCTACAGGGGGCGGGTGAAAAACTGTTTTTT,CAWAPFLQGAGEKLFF
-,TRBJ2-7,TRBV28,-,TGTGCCAGCAGTTTACTAAGGGGTAACCACGAGCAGTACTTC,CASSLLRGNHEQYF
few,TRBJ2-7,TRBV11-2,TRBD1,TGTGCCAGCAGCCCAAGGACAGGGGGACCCTACGAGCAGTACTTC,CASSPRTGGPYEQYF
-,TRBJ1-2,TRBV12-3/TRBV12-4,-,TGTGCCAGCAGTTTTATGGGGGGAGATTATGGCTACACCTTC,CASSFMGGDYGYTF
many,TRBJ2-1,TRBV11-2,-,TGTGCCAGCAGCTTAGACTGGACGGTTTACAATGAGCAGTTCTTC,CASSLDWTVYNEQFF
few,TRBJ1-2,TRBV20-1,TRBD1,TGCAGTGCTAGCTATCCGACAGGGGGCGTCTATGGCTACACCTTC,CSASYPTGGVYGYTF
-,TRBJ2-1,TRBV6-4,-,TGTGCCAGCAGTGAAGAATCCACGGGTGAGCAGTTCTTC,CASSEESTGEQFF
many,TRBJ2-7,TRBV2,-,TGTGCCAGTATCGAGGGAAACTACGAGCAGTACTTC,CASIEGNYEQYF
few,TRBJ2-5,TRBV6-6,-,TGTGCCAGCAGTTACACAAACTTGCAAGAGACCCAGTACTTC,CASSYTNLQETQYF
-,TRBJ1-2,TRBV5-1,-,TGCGCCAGCAGCCCCCTAGAGGACTATGGCTACACCTTC,CASSPLEDYGYTF
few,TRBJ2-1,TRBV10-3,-,TGTGCCATCAGTGAGTTGTCTGAGCAGTTCTTC,CAISELSEQFF
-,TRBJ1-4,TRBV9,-,TGTGCCAGCAGCGTCGAGGGGACACTTTATGAAAAACTGTTTTTT,CASSVEGTLYEKLFF
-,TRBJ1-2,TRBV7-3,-,TGTGCCAGCAGCTTAAATCCGGGGGCCCCCTATGGCTACACCTTC,CASSLNPGAPYGYTF
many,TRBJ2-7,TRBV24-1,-,TGTGCCACCAGTGACCCCAGGGGCGAGACGGACGAGCAGTACTTC,CATSDPRGETDEQYF
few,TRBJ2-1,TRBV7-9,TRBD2,TGTGCCAGCAGCTTGCAACTAGCGGGGGGATACAATGAGCAGTTCTTC,CASSLQLAGGYNEQFF
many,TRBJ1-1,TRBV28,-,TGTGCCAGCAACTCCATGGCAGAAGCTTTCTTT,CASNSMAEAFF
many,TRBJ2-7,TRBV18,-,TGTGCCAGCTCCCCAATCGAACGAGGCGAGCAGTACTTC,CASSPIERGEQYF
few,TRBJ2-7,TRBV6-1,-,TGTGCCAGCTTTCTACAACCGATTGGCCTCGGGGTATACGAGCAGTACTTC,CASFLQPIGLGVYEQYF
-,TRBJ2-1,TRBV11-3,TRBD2,TGTGCCAGCAGCCCTGACTGGACTAGCGGGAGTATTGAGCAGTTCTTC,CASSPDWTSGSIEQFF
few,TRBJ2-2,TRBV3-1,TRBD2,TGTGCCAGCAGCCAAGACGGGGGACTAGCGGGAGTAGGCACCGGGGAGCTGTTTTTT,CASSQDGGLAGVGTGELFF
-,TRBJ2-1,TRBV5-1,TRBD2,TGCGCCAGCAGCACAGCGGGGGGTAACAATGAGCAGTTCTTC,CASSTAGGNNEQFF
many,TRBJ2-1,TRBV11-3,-,TGTGCCAGCAGCTTAGAAGGGGTTTGGGGGAATGAGCAGTTCTTC,CASSLEGVWGNEQFF
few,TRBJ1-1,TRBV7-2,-,TGTGCCAGCAGTATAAGTATTGAAGCTTTCTTT,CASSISIEAFF
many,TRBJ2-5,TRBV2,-,TGTGCCAGCAGGAACTGGGGGCAGGGTGGTATAGAGACCCAGTACTTC,CASRNWGQGGIETQYF
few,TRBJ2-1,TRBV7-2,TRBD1,TGTGCCAGTAGTCCCCGGGACAGGACCTACAATGAGCAGTTCTTC,CASSPRDRTYNEQFF
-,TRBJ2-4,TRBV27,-,TGTGCCACCAAAGCCGGGTTACGTCAAAACATTCAGTACTTC,CATKAGLRQNIQYF
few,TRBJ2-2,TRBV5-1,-,TGCGCCAGCAGCTTGTTACGGAACCACGGGGAGCTGTTTTTT,CASSLLRNHGELFF
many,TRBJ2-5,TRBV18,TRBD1,TGTGCCAGCTCCCCCCGACGGGACAGATATGGGGAGACCCAGTACTTC,CASSPRRDRYGETQYF
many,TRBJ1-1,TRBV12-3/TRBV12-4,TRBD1,TGTGCCAGCATCGGACAGGGGCGTAGCACTGAAGCTTTCTTT,CASIGQGRSTEAFF
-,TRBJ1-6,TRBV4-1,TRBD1,TGCGCCAGCAGCCAAGAGTCAGGGGGCGTTTCACCCCTCCACTTT,CASSQESGGVSPLHF
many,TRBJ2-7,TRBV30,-,TGTGCCTGGAGCGTCGGGTTGCGGGACTACGAGCAGTACTTC,CAWSVGLRDYEQYF
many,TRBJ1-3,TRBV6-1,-,TGTGCCAGCAGTTGGAGGGACTCTGGAAACACCATATATTTT,CASSWRDSGNTIYF
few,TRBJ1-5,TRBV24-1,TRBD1,TGTGCCACCAGTGACCAGACAGGGGAACATCAGCCCCAGCATTTT,CATSDQTGEHQPQHF
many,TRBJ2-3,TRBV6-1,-,TGTGCCAGCAGCCCCGCCATGGGCACAGATACGCAGTATTTT,CASSPAMGTDTQYF
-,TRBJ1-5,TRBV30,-,TGTGCCTGGAGTGTACTTTTTAATCAGCCCCAGCATTTT,CAWSVLFNQPQHF